The present T cell receptor beta chain was sequenced within a study of blood T cells in healthy people across ages. Comments on this clonotype: The antigen is not known.

The germline V and J ends were trimmed by 2 bases and 7 bases, with 18 bases remaining between them. The germline CDR1 and CDR2 sequences are SGHTA and FQGNSA. The CDR3 loop spans 15 amino acids. For the second PCR, which ran for about 7 to 11 cycles, a sample-barcoded 5' primer and a J-beta primer mix were used. Each cDNA molecule was tagged by a template-switch adaptor that had 12 random nucleotides. TCRdb passed the 5' RACE reads through MiXCR, listing each CDR3 protein once. The data contain 1.2 million to 1.5 million distinct CDR3 sequences, approximately 63% of them singletons. Findings and limits, study-wide: The study could not conclusively compare naive and antigen-experienced cells, given its unsorted PBMCs.

The sequence came from a man aged 18-30 years in good health. The V gene is TRBV7-2, the J gene TRBJ2-7, with a tentative D call TRBD2 (6 bases). Sequenced sample: blood. Here the CDR3 DNA reads TGTGCCAGCAGCTTATTGCTAGCGAGGGGTGGGGAGCAGTACTTC. Residues: CASSLLLARGGEQYF.